What follows is one TCR beta chain and its context. Its matching antigen is unknown. The sample belongs to a study of long-term antiretroviral therapy in people with HIV. Study results and limitations: Diversity remained lower than transplant donor controls, even though it increased after ART. Repertoires from HIV showed CDR3 length ranges narrower than those of controls.

There was at least one pre-ART PBMC sample for each donor, plus at least two post-ART PBMC samples. Trimming took off 0 bases at V and 0 bases at J, with 9 bases between the two ends. The CDR3 sequence is 16 residues long. The germline V gene has CDR1 MGHRA and CDR2 YSYEKL. A v3.0 immunoSEQ assay was performed at survey level. This table comes from immunoSEQ multiplex PCR, and its TCRdb copy is limited to in-frame clones, with some not included. The table has tens of thousands of clones, roughly 84% seen once. This sequence joins TRBV4-1 and TRBJ2-1; TRBD2 might be the D (5 bases). The sequence was collected from a man younger than 30 with HIV. This material consisted of unsorted PBMCs, taken 0.2 years before starting antiretroviral therapy. The CDR3 region is CASSQDTGNSYNEQFF. DNA of the CDR3: TGCGCCAGCAGCCAAGACACGGGAAACTCCTACAATGAGCAGTTCTTC.